Below, 29 T cell receptor beta chains from the same sample are listed, as sequenced in a study of monozygotic twins with cystic fibrosis. The protocol was immunoSEQ multiplex PCR, while the TCRdb copy is restricted to in-frame clones and leaves out a portion. The table lists fewer than 20,000 clones, about 96% of them singletons. Sample: blood. The receptors derive from a girl aged 2 to 9 with cystic fibrosis.

This chain joins TRBV29-1 and TRBJ2-3; a weak D match, TRBD1 (6 bases). Trimming left V 7 bases short and J 5 bases short, with 10 bases between. The CDR3 totals 11 residues. CDR1 and CDR2 from the germline V gene are SQVTM and ANQGSEA. The CDR3: CSAHREDTQYF. As DNA, the CDR3 is TGCAGCGCGCACAGGGAAGATACGCAGTATTTT.

This chain connects TRBV29-1 to TRBJ2-2, with D unresolved. Germline CDR1 reads SQVTM; CDR2 reads ANQGSEA. There are 12 residues in the CDR3. V was cut by 7 bases and J by 0 bases, with 6 bases left in between. The chain's CDR3 is CSAVSNTGELFF. CDR3 in DNA: TGCAGCGCGGTCTCGAACACCGGGGAGCTGTTTTTT.

This clone was seen just once. V usage is TRBV5-1 and J usage is TRBJ2-5; weak D call: TRBD2 (5 bases). Germline CDR1 reads SGHRS; CDR2 reads YFSETQ. The length of the CDR3 is 14 residues. Deletions cut 2 bases from V and 2 bases from J, with 10 bases between. DNA of the CDR3: TGCGCCAGCAGCTTCGGAGCGGTTCAAGAGACCCAGTACTTC. It codes for CASSFGAVQETQYF.

This clone is a singleton in its sample. The CDR3 spells CASSLALQGRLNTEAFF. For the CDR3, the DNA is TGTGCCAGCAGCTTGGCCCTACAGGGACGCCTGAACACTGAAGCTTTCTTT. The chain carries TRBV5-5 and TRBJ1-1, with a tentative D call TRBD1 (6 bases). Germline CDR1 is SGHKS and CDR2 is YYEKEE (reference sequence). This CDR3 spans 17 amino acids. V was clipped by 0 bases and J by 0 bases, with 15 bases between them.

V gene TRBV28 combines with J gene TRBJ2-7; 14 positions match TRBD2. J lost 4 bases, V lost 3 bases, and 5 bases had no gene match. Germline V gives CDR1 MDHEN, CDR2 SYDVKM. The CDR3 length is 16 residues. The CDR3 sequence is CASSFRLAGGPYEQYF. In DNA, the CDR3 is TGTGCCAGCAGTTTCAGACTAGCGGGGGGGCCGTACGAGCAGTACTTC.

V usage is TRBV27 and J usage is TRBJ2-5; weak D call: TRBD2 (5 bases). The CDR3 is 14 amino acids. Germline CDR1 and CDR2: MNHEY and SMNVEV (reference sequence). The V gene lost 1 base and the J gene lost 4 bases, with 10 bases spanning the gap. The CDR3 DNA reads TGTGCCAGCAGTTTATTCGAGGGTGGAGAGACCCAGTACTTC. This sequence encodes CASSLFEGGETQYF.

The chain carries TRBV29-1 and TRBJ2-7, with 8 bases fitting TRBD1. The germline V gene has CDR1 SQVTM and CDR2 ANQGSEA. CDR3 length: 15 amino acids. Trimming at V came to 0 bases and at J to 2 bases, leaving 6 bases not matched to a gene. The chain's CDR3 is CSVEDGTGNTYEQYF. CDR3 bases: TGCAGCGTTGAAGATGGGACAGGTAATACCTACGAGCAGTACTTC.

This clone came up once. The chain links TRBV6-5 to TRBJ1-4; TRBD1 matches 9 bases. Per germline, CDR1 MNHEY and CDR2 SVGAGI. This CDR3 comprises 14 residues. J gave up 8 bases and V 6 bases, and 7 bases lay outside the gene matches. CDR3 loop: CASRQQGAVEKLFF. CDR3 nucleotides: TGTGCCAGCAGACAACAGGGGGCGGTGGAAAAACTGTTTTTT.

This clone was seen once. The chain uses TRBV28 and TRBJ1-4; 7 bases line up with TRBD1. V gave up 1 base and J gave up 6 bases; unmatched junction bases: 5. CDR3 length equals 15 residues. CDR1 MDHEN and CDR2 SYDVKM come from the germline V gene. Here the CDR3 DNA reads TGTGCCAGCAGTTTATTGGACAGGACTGATGAAAAACTGTTTTTT. Amino acids: CASSLLDRTDEKLFF.

The chain joins TRBV19 to TRBJ2-3, with D unresolved. V gave up 3 bases and J gave up 0 bases, with 4 bases separating them. The CDR3 runs to 13 residues. In germline, CDR1 is LNHDA, CDR2 SQIVND (reference sequence). The CDR3 nucleotides are TGTGCCAGTAGTATGTCCAGCACAGATACGCAGTATTTT. Its translation is CASSMSSTDTQYF.

The chain is built from TRBV7-2 and TRBJ2-7; TRBD2 might be the D (7 bases). V was pared by 0 bases and J by 4 bases, with 13 bases between. The CDR3 contains 15 residues. Per the germline V gene, CDR1 is SGHTA and CDR2 is FQGNSA. CDR3 residues: CASSLAGGLTYEQYF. The DNA for the CDR3 is TGTGCCAGCAGCTTAGCGGGGGGGCTGACGTACGAGCAGTACTTC.

This clone was observed a few times. The chain carries TRBV4-1 and TRBJ1-2; D is possibly TRBD1 (5 bases). Looked up from germline, CDR1 is MGHRA and CDR2 is YSYEKL. The length of the CDR3 is 14 residues. The V and J ends lost 2 bases and 5 bases respectively, with 12 bases between them. CDR3 sequence (DNA): TGCGCCAGCAGCCAAAACGGTGACAGTTATGGCTACACCTTC. It translates to CASSQNGDSYGYTF.

J is TRBJ2-7 and V is TRBV11-3; tentative D call: TRBD1 (6 bases). V was shortened by 0 bases and J by 7 bases, with 25 bases between the two germline ends. The CDR3 extends over 18 amino acids. The V gene's germline CDR1 is SGHNT and CDR2 YENEEA. CDR3 amino acids: CASSLERVGDNPSTEQYF. For the CDR3, the DNA is TGTGCCAGCAGCTTAGAGAGGGTCGGGGACAATCCCTCTACGGAGCAGTACTTC.

V usage is TRBV5-6 and J usage is TRBJ1-1, with no clear D. From germline, CDR1 is SGHDT and CDR2 YYEEEE. The CDR3 sequence is 17 residues long. Trimming took 0 bases from V and 6 from J, leaving 21 bases between them. Written as DNA, the CDR3 is TGTGCCAGCAGCTTGGATTCGGGCACTGGATACTTCGCTGAAGCTTTCTTT. Protein: CASSLDSGTGYFAEAFF.

In this sample, this clone turned up once. CDR3 DNA: TGTGCCAGCAGCTTAGATACCGCTGCGGCAGGGGAATTCTATGGCTACACCTTC. Translated: CASSLDTAAAGEFYGYTF. The chain carries TRBV11-2 and TRBJ1-2; tentatively, D is TRBD1 (6 bases). Trimming stripped 0 bases from V and 4 bases from J, with 21 bases between. The CDR3 spans 18 residues. The germline V gene encodes CDR1 SGHAT and CDR2 FQNNGV.

The chain carries TRBV5-1 and TRBJ1-5; D uncertain. CDR1 is SGHRS and CDR2 is YFSETQ in the germline V gene. The CDR3 is 13 amino acids. V was trimmed by 4 bases and J by 1 base, leaving 6 bases between them. In DNA, the CDR3 is TGCGCCAGCAGCACCGTAAGCAATCAGCCCCAGCATTTT. Its protein is CASSTVSNQPQHF.

The count of this clone is one. At one of its ends the junction is not consistent with the germline gene, which may arise from a read error. The J gene is TRBJ2-5, the V gene TRBV2; D may match TRBD1 or TRBD2 (6 bases each). This CDR3 contains 16 residues. Germline assignment: CDR1 SNHLY and CDR2 FYNNEI. The CDR3 loop is CASSEVPGAGMETQYF. The DNA for the CDR3 is TGTGCCAGCAGCGAAGTTCCGGGGGCGGGGATGGAGACCCAGTACTTC.

The V gene is TRBV5-1, the J gene TRBJ2-2, with 7 bases fitting TRBD1. V gave up 4 bases and J gave up 0 bases; unmatched junction bases: 6. The CDR3 consists of 16 residues. Germline V gene lookup returns CDR1 SGHRS and CDR2 YFSETQ. The DNA for the CDR3 is TGCGCCAGCAGCGACGACAGGGTTACGAACACCGGGGAGCTGTTTTTT. This sequence encodes CASSDDRVTNTGELFF.

This clone came up once. The CDR3, as DNA: TGTGCCAGCAGCCCGGGGGCAGAGACCCAGTACTTC. Amino acids: CASSPGAETQYF. The chain has TRBV11-2 and TRBJ2-5; D tentatively reads TRBD1 or TRBD2 (6 bases each). The CDR3 has 12 amino acids. Germline V lookup: CDR1 SGHAT, CDR2 FQNNGV. Between the trimmed V and J ends, which lost 5 bases and 4 bases, there was a span of 8 bases.

This sequence joins TRBV30 and TRBJ1-1; D is uncertain. Germline V gene sequence: CDR1 GTSNPN, CDR2 SVGIG (reference sequence). CDR3 length: 12 residues. The V end lost 3 bases, the J end lost 1 base, and 6 bases lay between the germline ends. In nucleotides, the CDR3 is TGTGCCTGGAGACCGGGGAACACTGAAGCTTTCTTT. As protein: CAWRPGNTEAFF.

The chain couples TRBV28 to TRBJ2-3; D is unclear. Germline values: CDR1 MDHEN, CDR2 SYDVKM. The CDR3 spans 12 residues. Trimming removed 6 bases at V and 6 bases at J, with 10 bases between. CDR3 amino acids: CASSILLDTQYF. For the CDR3, the DNA is TGTGCCAGCAGCATACTTCTGGATACGCAGTATTTT.

The rearrangement links TRBV2 to TRBJ1-2; D is ambiguous. Germline CDR1 is SNHLY and CDR2 is FYNNEI. The CDR3 spans 13 residues. The V end was cut by 2 bases, the J end by 4 bases, with 8 bases between. The CDR3 DNA is TGTGCCAGCAGTGAATTTGGAGGCTATGGCTACACCTTC. It yields the protein CASSEFGGYGYTF.

This chain uses TRBV5-1 with TRBJ1-1; D is unresolved. Trimming left V 3 bases short and J 1 base short, with 7 bases between. CDR1 is SGHRS, CDR2 YFSETQ, per germline. The CDR3 is made up of 13 amino acids. The CDR3 DNA sequence: TGCGCCAGCAGCTCCACAGCGAACACTGAAGCTTTCTTT. Amino acids: CASSSTANTEAFF.

V gene TRBV5-1 combines with J gene TRBJ2-5; D not certain. CDR1 is SGHRS, CDR2 YFSETQ, per germline. Trimming removed 2 bases from V and 5 bases from J, with 13 bases in between. This CDR3 region has 14 residues. This chain's CDR3 is CASSFVGGEETQYF. CDR3 nucleotides: TGCGCCAGCAGCTTCGTCGGCGGCGAGGAGACCCAGTACTTC. Based on the CDR3 plus reference TRBV5-1 and TRBJ2-5, the full variable domain is KAGVTQTPRYLIKTRGQQVTLSCSPISGHRSVSWYQQTPGQGLQFLFEYFSETQRNKGNFPGRFSGRQFSNSRSEMNVSTLELGDSALYLCASSFVGGEETQYFGPGTRLLVL.

The V and J genes are TRBV4-3 and TRBJ2-2; D is perhaps TRBD1 (6 bases). The CDR3 has 14 residues. Germline V gene sequence: CDR1 LGHNA, CDR2 YSLEER. V lost 4 bases to trimming and J lost 6 bases, with 12 bases between them. CDR3 sequence reads: CASSLAGVSGELFF. DNA of the CDR3: TGCGCCAGCAGCCTTGCAGGGGTTTCCGGGGAGCTGTTTTTT.

The chain is built from TRBV7-2 and TRBJ1-5, with D possibly TRBD1 on 6 matching bases. This CDR3 spans 15 amino acids. Germline V CDR1 and CDR2: SGHTA, FQGNSA. V was clipped by 4 bases and J by 3 bases, with 13 bases between them. This CDR3 reads CASSSETGHNQPQHF. Here the CDR3 DNA reads TGTGCCAGCAGCTCCGAGACAGGTCACAATCAGCCCCAGCATTTT.

This clone has more than one count but fewer than ten. This rearrangement joins TRBV18 to TRBJ1-1; 8 positions match TRBD1. Germline CDR1 and CDR2: KGHSH and LQKENI. The junction had 6 bases not matched to a gene; V was cut back by 3 bases and J by 3 bases. The CDR3 covers 15 residues. CDR3 amino acids: CASSPDRAGYTEAFF. CDR3 DNA: TGTGCCAGCTCACCGGACAGGGCGGGATACACTGAAGCTTTCTTT.

The gene calls are TRBV4-1 and TRBJ1-2, with D unclear. The V end lost 0 bases, the J end lost 4 bases, and 15 bases lay between the germline ends. This CDR3 comprises 16 residues. Germline V gene sequence: CDR1 MGHRA, CDR2 YSYEKL. Here the CDR3 reads CASSQDPGMGPYGYTF. The CDR3 DNA reads as TGCGCCAGCAGCCAAGATCCCGGGATGGGTCCCTATGGCTACACCTTC.

The J gene is TRBJ2-2, the V gene TRBV5-1, with TRBD2 matching 8 bases. Germline loops: CDR1 SGHRS, CDR2 YFSETQ. J lost 10 bases, V lost 0 bases, and 8 bases had no gene match. This CDR3 is built from 15 residues. The DNA of the CDR3 is TGCGCCAGCAGCTTGGCCCCGGGGGGGCCCTCGGAGCTGTTTTTT. The encoded protein is CASSLAPGGPSELFF.